The clone carrying this TCR beta chain was seen a handful of times. Antigen: not known. The data are from a study of T cells in Graves' hyperthyroidism and ophthalmopathy. Looking at the study overall: Staff took peripheral blood when the initial diagnosis was made, before any treatment began. Points from the study as a whole: Ophthalmopathy was separated from stable hyperthyroidism by a 13 V-J model.

The CDR3 regions of TCR beta were amplified from RNA transcripts. First-round RT-PCR with HTBI primers amplified the TCR CDR3 region. TCRdb independently ran MiXCR on the multiplex PCR reads; one entry per CDR3 protein. The table has hundreds of thousands of distinct CDR3 sequences, more than 20% seen once. With 10 bases removed from V and 4 bases from J, the gap between germline ends came to 13 bases. This CDR3 contains 13 residues. CDR1 is WNHNN, CDR2 SYGVQD, per germline (reference sequence). This TCR was recovered from a man aged 25 to 40 with Graves' ophthalmopathy. The V gene is TRBV10-1, the J gene TRBJ2-2; tentative D call: TRBD1 (5 bases). The sequenced material came from blood. The CDR3 region has the DNA TGCGCCACCCGACAGACACTCACCGGGGAGCTGTTTTTT. Protein sequence: CATRQTLTGELFF.